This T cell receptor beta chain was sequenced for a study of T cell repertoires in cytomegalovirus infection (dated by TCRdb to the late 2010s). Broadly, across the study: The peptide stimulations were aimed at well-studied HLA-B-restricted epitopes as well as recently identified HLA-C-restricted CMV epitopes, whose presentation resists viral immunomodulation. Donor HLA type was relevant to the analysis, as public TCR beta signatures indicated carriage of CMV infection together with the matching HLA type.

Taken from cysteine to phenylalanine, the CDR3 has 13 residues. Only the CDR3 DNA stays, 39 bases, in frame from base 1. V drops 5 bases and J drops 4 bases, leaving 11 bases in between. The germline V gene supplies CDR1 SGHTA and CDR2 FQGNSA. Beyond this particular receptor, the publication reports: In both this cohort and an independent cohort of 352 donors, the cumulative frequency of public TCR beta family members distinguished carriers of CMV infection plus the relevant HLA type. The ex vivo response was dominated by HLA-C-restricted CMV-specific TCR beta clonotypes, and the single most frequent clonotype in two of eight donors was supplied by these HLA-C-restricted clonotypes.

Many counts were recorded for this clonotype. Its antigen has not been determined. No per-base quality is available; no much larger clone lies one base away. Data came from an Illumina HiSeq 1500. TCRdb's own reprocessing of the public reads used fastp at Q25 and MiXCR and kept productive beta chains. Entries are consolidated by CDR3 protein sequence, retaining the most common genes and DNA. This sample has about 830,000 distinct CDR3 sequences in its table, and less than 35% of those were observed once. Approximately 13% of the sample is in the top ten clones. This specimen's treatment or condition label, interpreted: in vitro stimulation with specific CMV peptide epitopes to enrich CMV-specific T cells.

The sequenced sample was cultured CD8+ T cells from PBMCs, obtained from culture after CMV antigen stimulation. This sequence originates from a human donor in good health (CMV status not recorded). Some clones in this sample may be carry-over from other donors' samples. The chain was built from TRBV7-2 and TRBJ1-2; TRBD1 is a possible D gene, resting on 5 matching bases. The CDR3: CASSGTVSYGYTF. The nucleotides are TGTGCCAGCAGCGGGACCGTTTCCTATGGCTACACCTTC. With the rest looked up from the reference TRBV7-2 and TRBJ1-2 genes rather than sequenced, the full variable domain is GAGVSQSPSNKVTEKGKDVELRCDPISGHTALYWYRQSLGQGLEFLIYFQGNSAPDKSGLPSDRFSAERTGGSVSTLTIQRTQQEDSAVYLCASSGTVSYGYTFGSGTRLTVV.